Detailed here is one T cell receptor beta chain. The antigen is unknown. The data originate from a study of cytomegalovirus exposure and HLA in healthy donors. In the study overall: Of the donors genotyped, 398 in all, around 76% fell in the Caucasian-associated ancestry cluster.

Study observations and caveats: Analysis was carried out at a later point, and it linked a missense DCLRE1C variant to TCR beta V- and J-gene trimming. Most TCR beta V segments were productive about 90% or about 30% of the time in an earlier analysis.

Primers: 60 Vbeta forward and 13 Jbeta reverse. Profiled with immunoSEQ multiplex PCR; TCRdb holds only in-frame clones, not every one. Seen here are 150,000 to 200,000 clones, roughly 85% observed once, and the top ten hold 0.69%. This receptor was obtained from a woman aged 40 to 49 in good health and CMV-seronegative. The sample was PBMCs.

CDR3 bases: TGTGCCAGCAGGAGTTCGGGGGGCACCGGGGAGCTGTTTTTT. Its protein product is CASRSSGGTGELFF. V gene TRBV14 combines with J gene TRBJ2-2; 7 positions match TRBD2. The CDR3 has 14 amino acids. Germline loops: CDR1 SGHDN, CDR2 FVKESK. V shed 6 bases, J shed 4 bases, and the junction held 5 bases outside the gene matches.